This paragraph reports one T cell receptor (beta chain). It lacks a known antigen. Per-nucleotide qualities are absent, and no much larger clonotype sits a single base away. The data belong to a study of identifying expanded T cells in peripheral blood (dated by TCRdb to the late 2010s). Broadly, across the study: Four technical replicates, made by sequencing separate aliquots from the same pool of genomic DNA, were compared pairwise.

As encoded in the germline V gene (reference sequence), CDR1 is PRHDT while CDR2 is FYEKMQ. V drops 5 bases and J drops 0 bases, leaving 17 bases in between. CDR3 length: 16 amino acids, cysteine to phenylalanine. Solely the CDR3 DNA is kept, with 48 bases framed from the first base. The full study reports these points: In all healthy donors, the variance in clone template counts between samples taken about 14 days apart rose significantly as total template count increased. Across all healthy-donor time intervals, the beta-binomial model significantly cut both the number of clones called differentially abundant and the false-positive rate. Between technical replicates the binomial model flagged about 1.2 differentially abundant clones, whereas over roughly two weeks the binomial model flagged about 15 and over about 4 weeks 19 to 20. The authors expected biological variance in healthy repertoires might increase further over much longer intervals such as months to years.

TCRbeta CDR3 regions were profiled with the immunoSEQ Assay using bias-controlled multiplex PCR amplification of genomic DNA. In the original analysis: The absolute abundance of each unique TCRbeta CDR3 region was quantified after sequences were collapsed and filtered. Differential abundance was tested with a binomial (Fisher-equivalent) model and with a beta-binomial model adding time-dependent variance fitted from healthy donors. Clones with fewer than 5 combined templates were removed, and differential abundance was called for clones with a Benjamini-Hochberg FDR below 0.01. Using the form v = (b*log(k)+a)^2, the beta-binomial variance was modeled as a function of the total template count across the two samples. In its TCRdb copy, this immuneACCESS table keeps in-frame sequences only and misses some clones. Where compared with another copy, unresolved V genes explain less than half of these, and the others have no known cause. D and trimming were read from the DNA, whereas the V and J calls and clone size are those reported in that table. The sample table lists 75,000 to 90,000 clones, approximately 90% of them with a count of one. In total, the top ten clones hold 7.3% of the sample.

No immune events such as infections were documented for the healthy donors during the collection period. Blood repertoires from healthy donors were used as a training cohort for calibrating time-dependent variance in a beta-binomial model of differential abundance of T-cell clones. The training cohort was composed of some ten healthy donors, 3 female and 7 male. Donor ages ranged from about 29 to 65 years, with an average of about 41 years. Obtained from a commercial supplier, whole blood was collected from each healthy donor at three time points set 2 to 3 weeks apart. For immunosequencing, genomic DNA was extracted from whole blood that had not been sorted.

This TCR came from a person aged 18 to 70 in good health. The sequence joins TRBV13 to TRBJ2-7; the D gene is not confidently resolved. The sequencing sample was made of blood. The CDR3 region reads CASSPVSVPSSYEQYF. The DNA reads as follows: TGTGCCAGCAGCCCCGTCAGCGTACCGAGCTCCTACGAGCAGTACTTC.